This TCR beta chain is drawn from a study of PD-1 blockade in classical Hodgkin lymphoma. Germline V CDR1 and CDR2: DFQATT, SNEGSKA (reference sequence). V gave up 6 bases and J gave up 7 bases, with 11 bases separating them. The CDR3 is made up of 11 amino acids. Described time point: cycle 4 day 1 (C4D1), after 6 weeks of nivolumab. Every one of the patients relapsed after autologous stem cell transplantation (brentuximab vedotin exposure was variable). Each best response was a complete response, a partial response or progressive disease. Profiling relied on immunoSEQ multiplex PCR, and the TCRdb table lists in-frame clones only, not all of them. The table records about 64,000 clones, about 89% of them present only once. Overall study findings and caveats: Similar baseline diversity was found in complete responders and newly diagnosed patients. Newly diagnosed patients were reported to exhibit reduced baseline TCR diversity relative to healthy donors. By C4D1, CD4+ diversity increased significantly, especially in complete responders.

Of note for this clone: Antigen unknown.

The source is a human donor with classical Hodgkin lymphoma. Sample: peripheral blood mononuclear cells (PBMCs), taken before the fourth cycle of nivolumab. The chain recombines TRBV20-1 with TRBJ2-3; TRBD1 is a possible D gene (5 bases). For the CDR3, the DNA is TGCAGTGCCATCCGACAGAATACGCAGTATTTT. It specifies CSAIRQNTQYF.